Reported below is one TCR beta chain. The sample comes from a study of blood T cell repertoires in COVID-19. About the study: Acute-phase and convalescent COVID-19 samples originated in the United States, Italy and Spain.

Germline CDR1 and CDR2: SEHNR and FQNEAQ (reference sequence). This CDR3 has 14 residues. Trimming stripped 1 base from V and 2 bases from J, with 6 bases between. Original processing methods: Reference gene primer amplification in the assay estimated nucleated cell counts. Some clones are missing from TCRdb's copy, which holds only in-frame ones; the method was immunoSEQ multiplex PCR. The DNA was the basis for D and trimming; V, J and clone size are from that table. The sample lists fewer than 350,000 clones, 85% occurring once. The sample consisted of PBMCs or T cells enriched from blood (not recorded which). The clonotype comes from a woman between 50 and 59 years old who had recovered from COVID-19. The chain combines TRBV7-9 with TRBJ1-5; D remains ambiguous. CDR3 in amino acids: CASSLGLGNQPQHF. The CDR3 region has the DNA TGTGCCAGCAGCTTAGGGCTGGGCAATCAGCCCCAGCATTTT.